This T cell receptor (beta chain) was captured by sequencing in a study of early T cells in non-severe SARS-CoV-2 infection. Study information: The study sequenced bulk RNA from unsorted whole blood, with chains unpaired. The study's findings and limits: VDJdb-based matching was biased toward anti-spike CD8 responses and missed private and CD4 specificities.

Unique molecular identifiers tagged individual cDNA molecules. TCRdb ran MiXCR on the 5' RACE reads and lists one entry per CDR3 protein. The sample includes some 30,000 distinct CDR3 sequences, roughly 5% of them seen just once. This clonotype was seen more than once but under ten times. Its antigen is unknown. The CDR3 length is 15 residues. Looked up from germline, CDR1 is SQVTM and CDR2 is ANQGSEA. V lost 4 bases and J 5 bases, leaving 17 bases between the germline ends. The rearrangement joins TRBV29-1 to TRBJ1-4, with D maybe TRBD1 (5 bases). Material: whole blood. The sequence came from an adult who was a healthcare worker with PCR-confirmed SARS-CoV-2 infection or an uninfected control (not recorded which). CDR3 amino acids: CSVGAAWGENEKLFF. CDR3 in DNA: TGCAGCGTTGGGGCGGCGTGGGGCGAAAATGAAAAACTGTTTTTT.